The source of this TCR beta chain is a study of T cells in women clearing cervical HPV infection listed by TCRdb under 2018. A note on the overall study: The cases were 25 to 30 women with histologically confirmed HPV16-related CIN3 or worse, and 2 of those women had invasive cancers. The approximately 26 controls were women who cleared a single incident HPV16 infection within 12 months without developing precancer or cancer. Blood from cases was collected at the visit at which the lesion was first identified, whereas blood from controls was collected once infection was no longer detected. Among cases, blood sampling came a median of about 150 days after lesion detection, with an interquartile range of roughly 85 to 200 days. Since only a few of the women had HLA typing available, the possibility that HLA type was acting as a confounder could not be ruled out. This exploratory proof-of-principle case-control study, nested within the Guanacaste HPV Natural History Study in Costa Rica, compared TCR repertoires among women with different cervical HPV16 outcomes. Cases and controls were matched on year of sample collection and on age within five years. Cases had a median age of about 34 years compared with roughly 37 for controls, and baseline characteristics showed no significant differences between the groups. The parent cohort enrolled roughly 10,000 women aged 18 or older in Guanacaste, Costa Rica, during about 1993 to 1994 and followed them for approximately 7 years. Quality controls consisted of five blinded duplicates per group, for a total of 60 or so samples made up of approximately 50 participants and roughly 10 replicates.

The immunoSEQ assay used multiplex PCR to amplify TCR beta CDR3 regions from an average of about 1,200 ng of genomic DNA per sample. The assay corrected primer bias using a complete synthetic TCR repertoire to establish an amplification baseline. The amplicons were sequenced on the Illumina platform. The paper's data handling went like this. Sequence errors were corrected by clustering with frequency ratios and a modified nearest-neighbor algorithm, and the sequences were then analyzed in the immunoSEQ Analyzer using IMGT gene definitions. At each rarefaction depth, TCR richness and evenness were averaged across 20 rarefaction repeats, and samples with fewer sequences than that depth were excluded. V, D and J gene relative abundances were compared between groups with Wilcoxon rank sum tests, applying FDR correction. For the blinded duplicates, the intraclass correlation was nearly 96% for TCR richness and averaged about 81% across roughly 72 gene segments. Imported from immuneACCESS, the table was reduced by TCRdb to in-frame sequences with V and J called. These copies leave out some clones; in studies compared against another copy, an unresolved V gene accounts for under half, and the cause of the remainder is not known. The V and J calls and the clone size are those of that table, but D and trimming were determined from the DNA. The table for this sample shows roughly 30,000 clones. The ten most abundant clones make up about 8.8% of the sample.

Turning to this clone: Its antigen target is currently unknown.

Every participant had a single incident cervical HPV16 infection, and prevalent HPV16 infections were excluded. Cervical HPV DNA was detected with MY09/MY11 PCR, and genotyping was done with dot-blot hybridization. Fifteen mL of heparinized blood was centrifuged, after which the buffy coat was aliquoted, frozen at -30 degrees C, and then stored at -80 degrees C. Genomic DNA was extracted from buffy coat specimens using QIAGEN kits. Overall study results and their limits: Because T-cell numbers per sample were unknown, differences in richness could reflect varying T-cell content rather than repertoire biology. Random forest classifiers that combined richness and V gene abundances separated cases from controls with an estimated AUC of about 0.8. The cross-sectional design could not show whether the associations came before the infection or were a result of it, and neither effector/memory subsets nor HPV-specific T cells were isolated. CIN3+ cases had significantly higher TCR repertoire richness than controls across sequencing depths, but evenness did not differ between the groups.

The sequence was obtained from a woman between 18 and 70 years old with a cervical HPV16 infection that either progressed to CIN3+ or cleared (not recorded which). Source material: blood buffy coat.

CDR3 sequence: CSVDPGRSYGQYF. The CDR3 DNA, read in part, is TGCAGCGTTGACCCAGGGCGAAGTTATGGT. The rearranged chain carries TRBV29-1 and TRBJ2-4; TRBD1 could be the D gene, as 5 bases match. The sequenced fragment ends 3 residues before the CDR3 boundary, so the rest is inferred from the germline J gene. Taken from cysteine to phenylalanine, the CDR3 has 13 residues. Of the CDR3's DNA, 30 bases were read; they are in frame from base 1. CDR1 and CDR2 are drawn from the germline V gene: SQVTM, ANQGSEA.